These 25 T cell receptor beta chains share one sample of origin, sequenced in a study of cytomegalovirus exposure and HLA in healthy donors (dated by TCRdb to 2015 to 2018). Library preparation used the immunoSEQ multiplex PCR assay. For the multiplex PCR, a mixture combining 60 forward primers for TCR Vbeta segments and 13 reverse primers for TCR Jbeta segments was used. TCRdb retrieved this table from immuneACCESS and kept in-frame rearrangements only. Not all clones are present; in checked studies, unresolved V genes account for under half, and no reason is known for the remainder. This sample comprises around 120,000 clones, about 80% of them detected only once. The ten largest clones take up 2.7% of the sample. The specimen sequenced was PBMCs. The receptors shown here come from a middle-aged woman in good health and CMV-seropositive.

This chain uses TRBV19 with TRBJ1-5, with no clear D. Per germline, CDR1 LNHDA and CDR2 SQIVND (reference sequence). This CDR3 has 12 residues. The V and J ends lost 10 bases and 3 bases respectively, with 10 bases between them. The DNA for the CDR3 is TGTGCCACTGGGCGGGCCAATCAGCCCCAGCATTTT. This translates into CATGRANQPQHF.

V is TRBV5-3 and J is TRBJ2-1, with TRBD2 identical over 12 bases. TRBV5-3 is treated as an ORF (open reading frame) with a function not yet certain. With V trimmed by 3 bases and J by 1 base, 8 bases remained unmatched. The CDR3 extends over 18 amino acids. The CDR3 is CARSWSLAGGPSYNEQFF. CDR3 bases: TGTGCCAGAAGCTGGAGCCTAGCGGGAGGGCCGTCCTACAATGAGCAGTTCTTC.

V gene TRBV5-1 combines with J gene TRBJ1-3; no definite D call. V gave up 2 bases and J gave up 3 bases, with 15 bases separating them. CDR1 and CDR2 (germline): SGHRS, YFSETQ. The CDR3 has 16 residues. The CDR3 is CASSFGGPLGGNTIYF. The CDR3 region has the DNA TGCGCCAGCAGCTTCGGAGGGCCTCTTGGTGGAAACACCATATATTTT.

The chain combines TRBV7-2 with TRBJ1-1; TRBD1 aligns across 8 bases. V lost 3 bases and J lost 6; bases outside the gene matches: 9. In germline, CDR1 is SGHTA, CDR2 FQGNSA. This CDR3 comprises 15 residues. As DNA, the CDR3 is TGTGCCAGCAGCTTGGTCCAGGGGGCGACCGCTGAAGCTTTCTTT. Protein: CASSLVQGATAEAFF.

A single count supports this clone. This chain joins TRBV7-6 and TRBJ2-7, with 15 bases that match TRBD2. The CDR3 extends over 17 amino acids. Germline V CDR1 and CDR2: SGHVS, FNYEAQ. With 4 bases clipped from V and 2 bases from J, the junction kept 6 bases outside the gene matches. This CDR3 is CASSSGLAGGPPYEQYF. For the CDR3, the DNA is TGTGCCAGCAGCTCGGGACTAGCGGGAGGTCCCCCCTACGAGCAGTACTTC.

This chain connects TRBV5-4 to TRBJ2-2, with D tentatively TRBD1 (5 bases). The CDR3 consists of 15 residues. The germline V gene has CDR1 SGHNT and CDR2 YYREEE (reference sequence). V lost 5 bases to trimming and J lost 6 bases, with 17 bases between them. The CDR3 reads CASSPVGQMAGELFF. The CDR3 DNA sequence: TGTGCCAGCAGTCCGGTGGGGCAGATGGCCGGGGAGCTGTTTTTT.

This chain joins TRBV7-9 and TRBJ1-2; 7 bases are shared with TRBD1. CDR1 and CDR2 (germline): SEHNR, FQNEAQ (reference sequence). The CDR3 consists of 12 residues. With V trimmed by 4 bases and J by 8 bases, 4 bases remained unmatched. The CDR3 is CASSSQGNGYTF. The CDR3 nucleotides are TGTGCCAGCAGCTCACAGGGGAACGGCTACACCTTC.

This chain links TRBV7-9 with TRBJ2-5; D remains unclear. The CDR3 sequence is 14 residues long. Germline V lookup: CDR1 SEHNR, CDR2 FQNEAQ (reference sequence). V lost 5 bases, J lost 2 bases, and 12 bases lay in between. In DNA, the CDR3 is TGTGCCAGCAGCCACTACCGAGTTCAAGAGACCCAGTACTTC. Amino acids: CASSHYRVQETQYF. Based on the CDR3 plus reference TRBV7-9 and TRBJ2-5, the full variable domain is DTGVSQNPRHKITKRGQNVTFRCDPISEHNRLYWYRQTLGQGPEFLTYFQNEAQLEKSRLLSDRFSAERPKGSFSTLEIQRTEQGDSAMYLCASSHYRVQETQYFGPGTRLLVL.

This chain uses TRBV19 with TRBJ2-1, with D perhaps TRBD1 (5 bases). Trimming pared 5 bases from V and 0 bases from J, leaving 11 bases between. The CDR3 contains 15 residues. In germline, CDR1 is LNHDA, CDR2 SQIVND (reference sequence). CDR3 region: CASSEQDLSYNEQFF. DNA for the CDR3: TGTGCCAGTAGTGAACAGGATCTCTCCTACAATGAGCAGTTCTTC.

This chain uses TRBV7-9 with TRBJ1-1; no definite D call. In germline, CDR1 is SEHNR, CDR2 FQNEAQ (reference sequence). Trimming removed 5 bases from V and 1 base from J, with 8 bases in between. The CDR3 totals 13 residues. The CDR3 region has the DNA TGTGCCAGCAGCCTAGACTCGAACACTGAAGCTTTCTTT. It yields the protein CASSLDSNTEAFF.

The chain links TRBV6-1 to TRBJ2-2; 7 bases are a match to TRBD1. Looked up from germline, CDR1 is MNHNS and CDR2 is SASEGT. This CDR3 is 14 amino acids long. Unmatched junction bases numbered 5, after V lost 6 bases and J lost 4 bases. The chain's CDR3 is CASSRQGVTGELFF. CDR3 bases: TGTGCCAGCAGCCGACAGGGTGTCACCGGGGAGCTGTTTTTT.

The chain recombines TRBV28 with TRBJ1-2, with D maybe TRBD1 (6 bases). V lost 11 bases and J 1 base, leaving 17 bases between the germline ends. Per the germline V gene, CDR1 is MDHEN and CDR2 is SYDVKM. The CDR3 consists of 14 residues. The CDR3 is CAGARGPNNYGYTF. CDR3 DNA sequence: TGTGCCGGGGCCAGGGGCCCTAATAACTATGGCTACACCTTC.

The chain carries TRBV6-5 and TRBJ2-1; the match to TRBD2 covers 9 bases. The germline CDR1 and CDR2 sequences are MNHEY and SVGAGI. The CDR3 consists of 15 residues. J gave up 9 bases and V 8 bases, and 14 bases lay outside the gene matches. The DNA of the CDR3 is TGTGCCAGCGGGCGGCGGGAGGGCCGACGGGGTGAGCAGTTCTTC. This gives the protein CASGRREGRRGEQFF.

This chain links TRBV10-2 with TRBJ1-2; 8 bases line up with TRBD1. The J segment lost 6 bases and the V segment lost 3 bases, leaving 12 bases of the junction unmatched. This CDR3 comprises 16 residues. Germline lookup yields CDR1 WSHSY and CDR2 SAAADI. DNA of the CDR3: TGCGCCAGCAGTGACATAGACAGGGGTCGAAAAAATGGCTACACCTTC. Encoded protein: CASSDIDRGRKNGYTF.

The chain couples TRBV15 to TRBJ1-4; D gene unclear. The CDR3 has 18 amino acids. Germline V gene data show CDR1 as LNHNV and CDR2 as YYDKDF (reference sequence). V shed 0 bases and J shed 6 bases, with 20 bases lying between them. CDR3 sequence reads: CATSRDRAGPFPDEKLFF. Here the CDR3 DNA reads TGTGCCACCAGCAGAGATCGAGCAGGCCCATTCCCTGATGAAAAACTGTTTTTT.

This chain connects TRBV2 to TRBJ2-5; D is uncertain. Trimming removed 3 bases from V and 2 bases from J, with 10 bases in between. The germline V gene has CDR1 SNHLY and CDR2 FYNNEI. CDR3 length: 14 residues. CDR3 bases: TGTGCCAGCAGTGACGCCCTAGGTCAAGAGACCCAGTACTTC. Its protein product is CASSDALGQETQYF.

V usage is TRBV7-2 and J usage is TRBJ2-7; D is ambiguous. The CDR3 runs to 13 residues. Between the trimmed V and J ends, which lost 5 bases and 0 bases, there was a span of 8 bases. Germline V gene data show CDR1 as SGHTA and CDR2 as FQGNSA. CDR3 amino acids: CASSARVSYEQYF. CDR3 sequence (DNA): TGTGCCAGCAGCGCGCGCGTCTCCTACGAGCAGTACTTC. Full variable domain (remainder filled in from reference TRBV7-2 and TRBJ2-7): GAGVSQSPSNKVTEKGKDVELRCDPISGHTALYWYRQSLGQGLEFLIYFQGNSAPDKSGLPSDRFSAERTGGSVSTLTIQRTQQEDSAVYLCASSARVSYEQYFGPGTRLTVT.

The chain carries TRBV5-4 and TRBJ2-2; D perhaps matches TRBD2 (7 bases). The V gene lost 0 bases and the J gene lost 5 bases, with 20 bases spanning the gap. Germline values: CDR1 SGHNT, CDR2 YYREEE (reference sequence). This CDR3 comprises 18 residues. DNA of the CDR3: TGTGCCAGCAGCTTGGACGGGCGGGGGCGGTTTCAAACCGGGGAGCTGTTTTTT. Translation gives CASSLDGRGRFQTGELFF.

The table lists this clone with a few counts. The gene calls are TRBV2 and TRBJ1-1; the D gene is possibly TRBD1 (6 bases). CDR3 length: 17 amino acids. Germline V gene lookup returns CDR1 SNHLY and CDR2 FYNNEI. Trimming stripped 5 bases from V and 4 bases from J, with 23 bases between. The CDR3 DNA reads as TGTGCCAGCAGTCAATGGCGACAGGCAGCCCTCGGCACTGAAGCTTTCTTT. This gives the protein CASSQWRQAALGTEAFF.

The chain has TRBV2 and TRBJ2-1; D not certain. The CDR3 totals 13 residues. Germline assignment: CDR1 SNHLY and CDR2 FYNNEI. CDR3 sequence: CATGSRKYNEQFF. CDR3 in DNA: TGTGCGACCGGGTCTAGGAAGTACAATGAGCAGTTCTTC.

The chain uses TRBV6-5 and TRBJ1-6; D is possibly TRBD1 (5 bases). Deletions cut 6 bases from V and 7 bases from J, with 16 bases between. In germline, CDR1 is MNHEY, CDR2 SVGAGI. The CDR3 is 15 residues long. The CDR3 loop is CASSWGGVGNSPLHF. The CDR3 DNA reads TGTGCCAGCAGCTGGGGGGGGGTAGGAAATTCACCCCTCCACTTT.

This clone was counted only a few times. The CDR3 nucleotides are TGTGCCAGCAGGGAGACGGGACAGGGCTACAATGAGCAGTTCTTC. Translating gives CASRETGQGYNEQFF. V and J are TRBV6-5 and TRBJ2-1; 9 bases are shared with TRBD1. Trimming removed 6 bases from V and 3 bases from J; junction bases left unmatched: 6. Germline V gene sequence: CDR1 MNHEY, CDR2 SVGAGI. This CDR3 comprises 15 residues.

The chain links TRBV5-8 to TRBJ1-6; D gene uncertain. V shed 3 bases and J shed 11 bases, with 9 bases lying between them. The CDR3 extends over 12 amino acids. Germline V gene sequence: CDR1 SGHTS, CDR2 YDEGEE. Here the CDR3 reads CASSSPRTPLHF. For the CDR3, the DNA is TGTGCCAGCAGCTCCCCCAGGACACCCCTCCACTTT.

The rearrangement joins TRBV18 to TRBJ1-1; 8 bases fit TRBD1. The V and J ends lost 3 bases and 1 base, in that order; junction bases with no gene match: 4. The germline V gene encodes CDR1 KGHSH and CDR2 LQKENI. The CDR3 sequence is 15 residues long. CDR3 sequence (DNA): TGTGCCAGCTCACCTTACGGACAGGGGAACACTGAAGCTTTCTTT. This encodes CASSPYGQGNTEAFF. Based on the CDR3 plus reference TRBV18 and TRBJ1-1, the full variable domain is NAGVMQNPRHLVRRRGQEARLRCSPMKGHSHVYWYRQLPEEGLKFMVYLQKENIIDESGMPKERFSAEFPKEGPSILRIQQVVRGDSAAYFCASSPYGQGNTEAFFGQGTRLTVV.

This clone was seen only a few times. The genes are TRBV5-6 and TRBJ1-1; D is possibly TRBD1 (6 bases). In germline, CDR1 is SGHDT, CDR2 YYEEEE. Trimming removed 5 bases at V and 0 bases at J, with 14 bases between. This CDR3 spans 15 amino acids. The CDR3 protein is CASRGAGTMNTEAFF. CDR3 DNA: TGTGCCAGCAGGGGAGCTGGGACAATGAACACTGAAGCTTTCTTT.